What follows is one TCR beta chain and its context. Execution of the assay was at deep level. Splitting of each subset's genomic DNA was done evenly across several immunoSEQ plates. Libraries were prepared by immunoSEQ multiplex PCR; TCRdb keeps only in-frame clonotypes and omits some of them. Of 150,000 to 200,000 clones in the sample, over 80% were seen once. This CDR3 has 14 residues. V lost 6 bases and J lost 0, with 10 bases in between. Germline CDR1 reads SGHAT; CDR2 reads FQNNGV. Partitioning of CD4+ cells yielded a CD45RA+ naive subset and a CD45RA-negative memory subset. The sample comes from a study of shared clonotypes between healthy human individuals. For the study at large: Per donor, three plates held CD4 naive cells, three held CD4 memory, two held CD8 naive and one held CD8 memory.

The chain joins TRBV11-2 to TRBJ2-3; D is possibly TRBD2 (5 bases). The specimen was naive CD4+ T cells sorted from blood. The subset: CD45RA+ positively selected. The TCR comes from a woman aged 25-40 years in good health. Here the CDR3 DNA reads TGTGCCAGCAGTCTCGGGGTTAGCACAGATACGCAGTATTTT. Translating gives CASSLGVSTDTQYF.